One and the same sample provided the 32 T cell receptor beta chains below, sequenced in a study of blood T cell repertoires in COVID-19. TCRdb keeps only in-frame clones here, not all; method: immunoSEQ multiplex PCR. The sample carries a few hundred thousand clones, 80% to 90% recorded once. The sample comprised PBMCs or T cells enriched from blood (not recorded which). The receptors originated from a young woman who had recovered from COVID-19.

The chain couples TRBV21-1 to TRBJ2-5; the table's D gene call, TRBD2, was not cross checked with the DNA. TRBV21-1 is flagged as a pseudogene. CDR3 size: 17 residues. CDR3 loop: CASSRGGLAGSVETQYF. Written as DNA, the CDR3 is TGTGCCAGCAGCAGAGGGGGACTAGCGGGGTCTGTCGAGACCCAGTACTTC.

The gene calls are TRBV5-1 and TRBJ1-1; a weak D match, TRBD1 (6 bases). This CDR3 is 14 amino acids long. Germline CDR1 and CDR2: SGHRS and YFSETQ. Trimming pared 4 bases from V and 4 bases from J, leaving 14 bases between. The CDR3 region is CASSPTGRGTEAFF. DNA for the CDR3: TGCGCCAGCAGCCCGACAGGACGGGGCACTGAAGCTTTCTTT.

In DNA, the CDR3 is TGTGCCAGCAGCTTAAAAGCGGGACCCCTGTACAATGAGCAGTTCTTC. Protein sequence: CASSLKAGPLYNEQFF. This chain connects TRBV7-8 to TRBJ2-1; the match to TRBD2 covers 7 bases. Germline trimming cut 2 bases from V and 4 bases from J; bases unmatched to any gene: 8. Germline CDR1 and CDR2: SGHVS and FQNEAQ. This CDR3 comprises 16 residues.

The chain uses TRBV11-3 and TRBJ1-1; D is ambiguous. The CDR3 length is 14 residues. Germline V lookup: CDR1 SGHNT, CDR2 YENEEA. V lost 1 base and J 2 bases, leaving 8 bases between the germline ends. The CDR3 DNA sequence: TGTGCCAGCAGCTTAGGAGGTTATAACACTGAAGCTTTCTTT. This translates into CASSLGGYNTEAFF. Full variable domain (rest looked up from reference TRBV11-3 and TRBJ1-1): EAGVVQSPRYKIIEKKQPVAFWCNPISGHNTLYWYLQNLGQGPELLIRYENEEAVDDSQLPKDRFSAERLKGVDSTLKIQPAELGDSAVYLCASSLGGYNTEAFFGQGTRLTVV.

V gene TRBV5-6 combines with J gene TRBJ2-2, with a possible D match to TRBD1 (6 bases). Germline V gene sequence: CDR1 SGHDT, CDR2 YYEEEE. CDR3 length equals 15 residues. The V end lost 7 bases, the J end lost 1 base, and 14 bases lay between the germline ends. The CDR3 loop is CASWATGRNTGELFF. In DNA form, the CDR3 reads TGTGCCAGCTGGGCGACAGGACGGAACACCGGGGAGCTGTTTTTT.

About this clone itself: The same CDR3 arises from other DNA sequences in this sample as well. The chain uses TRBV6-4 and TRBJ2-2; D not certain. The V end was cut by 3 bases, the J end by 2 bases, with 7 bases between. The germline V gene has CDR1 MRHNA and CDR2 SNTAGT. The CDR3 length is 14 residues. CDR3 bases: TGTGCCAGCAGTGAGAACAGAAACACCGGGGAGCTGTTTTTT. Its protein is CASSENRNTGELFF.

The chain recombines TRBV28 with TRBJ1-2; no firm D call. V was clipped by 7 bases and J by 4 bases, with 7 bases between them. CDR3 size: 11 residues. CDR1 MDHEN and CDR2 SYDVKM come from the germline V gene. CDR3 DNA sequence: TGTGCCAGCACTAGTCGCTATGGCTACACCTTC. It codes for CASTSRYGYTF.

In DNA, the CDR3 is TGTGCCAGCAGGTCGCGCCGGGGCTCCTACGAGCAGTACTTC. Amino acid sequence: CASRSRRGSYEQYF. The chain joins TRBV5-8 to TRBJ2-7; D might be TRBD2 (5 bases). V lost 5 bases to trimming and J lost 0 bases, with 12 bases between them. The V gene's germline CDR1 is SGHTS and CDR2 YDEGEE. The CDR3 has 14 amino acids.

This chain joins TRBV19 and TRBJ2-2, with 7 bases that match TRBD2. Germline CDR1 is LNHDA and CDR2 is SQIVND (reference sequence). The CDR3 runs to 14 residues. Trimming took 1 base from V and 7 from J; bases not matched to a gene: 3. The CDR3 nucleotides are TGTGCCAGTAGTATAGCCACGGGAGGCGGGGAGCTGTTTTTT. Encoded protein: CASSIATGGGELFF.

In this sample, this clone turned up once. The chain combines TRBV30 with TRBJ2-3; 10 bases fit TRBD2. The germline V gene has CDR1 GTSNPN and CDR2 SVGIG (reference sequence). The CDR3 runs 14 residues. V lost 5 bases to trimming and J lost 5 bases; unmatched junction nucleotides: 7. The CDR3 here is CAWAVAGGVDTQYF. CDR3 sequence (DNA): TGTGCCTGGGCTGTAGCGGGGGGAGTAGATACGCAGTATTTT.

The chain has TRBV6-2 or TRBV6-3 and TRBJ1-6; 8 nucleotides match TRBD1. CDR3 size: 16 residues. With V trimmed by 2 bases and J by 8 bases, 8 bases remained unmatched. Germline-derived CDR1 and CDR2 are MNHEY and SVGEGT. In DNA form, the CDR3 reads TGTGCCAGCAGTTACCCATCCGGACAGGGCGATTCACCCCTCCACTTT. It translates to CASSYPSGQGDSPLHF.

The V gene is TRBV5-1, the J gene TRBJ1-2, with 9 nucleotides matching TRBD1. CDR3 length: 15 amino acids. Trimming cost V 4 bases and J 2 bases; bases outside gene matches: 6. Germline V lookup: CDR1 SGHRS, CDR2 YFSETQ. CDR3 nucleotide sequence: TGCGCCAGCAGCGTCCGCACAGGGGGCAACTATGGCTACACCTTC. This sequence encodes CASSVRTGGNYGYTF.

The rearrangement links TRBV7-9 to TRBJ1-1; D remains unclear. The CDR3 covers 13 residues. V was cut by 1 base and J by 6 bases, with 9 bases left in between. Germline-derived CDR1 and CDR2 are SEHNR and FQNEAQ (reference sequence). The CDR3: CASSLGGSAEAFF. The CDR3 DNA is TGTGCCAGCAGCTTAGGGGGTAGCGCTGAAGCTTTCTTT.

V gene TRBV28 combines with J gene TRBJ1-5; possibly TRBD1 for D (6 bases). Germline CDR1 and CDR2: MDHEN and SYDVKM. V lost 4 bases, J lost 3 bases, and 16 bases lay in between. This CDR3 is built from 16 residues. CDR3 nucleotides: TGTGCCAGCAGTTATAACGCCCGGGACAACAATCAGCCCCAGCATTTT. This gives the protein CASSYNARDNNQPQHF.

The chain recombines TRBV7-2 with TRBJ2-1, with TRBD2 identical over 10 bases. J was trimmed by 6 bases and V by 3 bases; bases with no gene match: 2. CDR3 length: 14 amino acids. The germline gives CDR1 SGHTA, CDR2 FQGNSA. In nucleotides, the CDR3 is TGTGCCAGCAGCTTGGGACTAGCGAGCAATGAGCAGTTCTTC. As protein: CASSLGLASNEQFF.

The CDR3 here is CASSLFWGGKDTEAFF. The DNA for the CDR3 is TGTGCCAGCAGCTTATTCTGGGGGGGCAAGGACACTGAAGCTTTCTTT. V usage is TRBV11-3 and J usage is TRBJ1-1, with TRBD1 as a possible D gene (6 bases). Trimming stripped 2 bases from V and 3 bases from J, with 16 bases between. Germline CDR1 SGHNT, CDR2 YENEEA. This CDR3 has 16 amino acids.

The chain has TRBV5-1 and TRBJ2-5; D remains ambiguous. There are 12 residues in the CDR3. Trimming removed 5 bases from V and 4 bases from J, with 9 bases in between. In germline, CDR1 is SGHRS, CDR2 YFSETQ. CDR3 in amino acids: CASSPTRETQYF. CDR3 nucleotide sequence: TGCGCCAGCAGTCCTACTCGAGAGACCCAGTACTTC. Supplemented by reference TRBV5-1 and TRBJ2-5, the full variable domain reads KAGVTQTPRYLIKTRGQQVTLSCSPISGHRSVSWYQQTPGQGLQFLFEYFSETQRNKGNFPGRFSGRQFSNSRSEMNVSTLELGDSALYLCASSPTRETQYFGPGTRLLVL.

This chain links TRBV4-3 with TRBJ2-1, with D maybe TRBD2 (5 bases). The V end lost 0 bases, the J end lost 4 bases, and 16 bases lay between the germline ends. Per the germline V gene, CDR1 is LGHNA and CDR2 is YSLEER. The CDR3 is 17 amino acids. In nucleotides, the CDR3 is TGCGCCAGCAGCCAAGATTACGTGGGAGAGGAGTACAATGAGCAGTTCTTC. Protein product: CASSQDYVGEEYNEQFF.

The CDR3 is CAISEGQGYTGELFF. Here the CDR3 DNA reads TGTGCCATCAGTGAGGGTCAGGGATACACCGGGGAGCTGTTTTTT. The gene calls are TRBV10-3 and TRBJ2-2, with D perhaps matching TRBD1 (5 bases). V gave up 2 bases and J gave up 3 bases, with 10 bases separating them. In germline, CDR1 is ENHRY, CDR2 SYGVKD. The CDR3 is 15 residues long.

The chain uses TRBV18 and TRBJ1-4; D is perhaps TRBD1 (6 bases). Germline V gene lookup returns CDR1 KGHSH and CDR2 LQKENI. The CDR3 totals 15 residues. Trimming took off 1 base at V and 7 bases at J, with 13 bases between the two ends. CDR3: CASSPLPGTSEKLFF. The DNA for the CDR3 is TGTGCCAGCTCACCACTTCCTGGGACAAGTGAAAAACTGTTTTTT. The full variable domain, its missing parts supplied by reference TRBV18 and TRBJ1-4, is NAGVMQNPRHLVRRRGQEARLRCSPMKGHSHVYWYRQLPEEGLKFMVYLQKENIIDESGMPKERFSAEFPKEGPSILRIQQVVRGDSAAYFCASSPLPGTSEKLFFGSGTQLSVL.

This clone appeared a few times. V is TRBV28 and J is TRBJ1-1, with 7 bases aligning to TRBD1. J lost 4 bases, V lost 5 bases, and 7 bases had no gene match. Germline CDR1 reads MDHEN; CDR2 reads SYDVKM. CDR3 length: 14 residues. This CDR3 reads CASSPPRQGTEAFF. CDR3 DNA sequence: TGTGCCAGCAGTCCTCCCCGACAGGGCACTGAAGCTTTCTTT.

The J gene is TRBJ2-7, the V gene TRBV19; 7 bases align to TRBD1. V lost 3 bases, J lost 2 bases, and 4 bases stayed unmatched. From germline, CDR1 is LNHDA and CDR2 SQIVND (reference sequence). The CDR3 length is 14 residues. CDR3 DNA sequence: TGTGCCAGTAGTATCAGGGGGTCCGCCTACGAGCAGTACTTC. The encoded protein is CASSIRGSAYEQYF.

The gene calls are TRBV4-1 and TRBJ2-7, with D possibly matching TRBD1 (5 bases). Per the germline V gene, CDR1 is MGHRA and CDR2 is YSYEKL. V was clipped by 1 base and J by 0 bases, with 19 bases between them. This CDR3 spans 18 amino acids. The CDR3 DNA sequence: TGCGCCAGCAGCCAAGGATCCCCCGGGCTAGGGGTCTCCTACGAGCAGTACTTC. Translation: CASSQGSPGLGVSYEQYF.

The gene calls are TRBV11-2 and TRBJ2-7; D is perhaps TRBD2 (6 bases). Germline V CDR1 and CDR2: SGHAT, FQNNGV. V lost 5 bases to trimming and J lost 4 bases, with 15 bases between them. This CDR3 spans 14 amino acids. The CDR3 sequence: CASSLAGSRYEQYF. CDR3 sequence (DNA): TGTGCCAGCAGCCTAGCCGGGAGTCGTTACGAGCAGTACTTC.

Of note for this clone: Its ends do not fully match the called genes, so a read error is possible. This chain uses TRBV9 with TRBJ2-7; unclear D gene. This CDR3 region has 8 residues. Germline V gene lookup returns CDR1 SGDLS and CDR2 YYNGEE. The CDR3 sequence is CASSASSW. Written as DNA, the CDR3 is TGTGCCAGCAGCGCCAGTTCTTGG.

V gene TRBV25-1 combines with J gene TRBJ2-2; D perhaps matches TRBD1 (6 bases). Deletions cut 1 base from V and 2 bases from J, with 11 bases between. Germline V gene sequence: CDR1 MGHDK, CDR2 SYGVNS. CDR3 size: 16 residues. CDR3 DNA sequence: TGTGCCAGCAGTGAATTTAAGGGGGTTAACACCGGGGAGCTGTTTTTT. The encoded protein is CASSEFKGVNTGELFF.

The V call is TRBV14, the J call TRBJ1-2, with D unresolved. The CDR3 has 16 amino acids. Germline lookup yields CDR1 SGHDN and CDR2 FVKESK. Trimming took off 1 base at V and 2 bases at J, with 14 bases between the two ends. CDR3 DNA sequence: TGTGCCAGCAGCCAAGTCGAGACTTCTTTCAACTATGGCTACACCTTC. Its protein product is CASSQVETSFNYGYTF. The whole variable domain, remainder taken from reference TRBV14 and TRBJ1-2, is EAGVTQFPSHSVIEKGQTVTLRCDPISGHDNLYWYRRVMGKEIKFLLHFVKESKQDESGMPNNRFLAERTGGTYSTLKVQPAELEDSGVYFCASSQVETSFNYGYTFGSGTRLTVV.

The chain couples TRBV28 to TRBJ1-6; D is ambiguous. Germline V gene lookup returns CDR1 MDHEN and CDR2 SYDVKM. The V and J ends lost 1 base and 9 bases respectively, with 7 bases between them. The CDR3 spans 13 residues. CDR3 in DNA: TGTGCCAGCAGTTTATATCGGGGTTCACCCCTCCACTTT. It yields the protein CASSLYRGSPLHF.

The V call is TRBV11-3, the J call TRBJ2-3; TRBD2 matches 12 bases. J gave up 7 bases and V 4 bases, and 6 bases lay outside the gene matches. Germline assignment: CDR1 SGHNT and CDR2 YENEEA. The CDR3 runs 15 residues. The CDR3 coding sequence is TGTGCCAGCAGCTCTGGACTAGCGGGAACGAATACGCAGTATTTT. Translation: CASSSGLAGTNTQYF.

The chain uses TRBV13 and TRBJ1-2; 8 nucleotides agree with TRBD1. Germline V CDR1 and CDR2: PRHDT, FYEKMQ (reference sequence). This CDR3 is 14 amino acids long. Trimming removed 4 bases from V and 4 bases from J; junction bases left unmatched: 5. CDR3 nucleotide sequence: TGTGCCAGCAGCTCAGGACAGGGAAGCTATGGCTACACCTTC. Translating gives CASSSGQGSYGYTF.

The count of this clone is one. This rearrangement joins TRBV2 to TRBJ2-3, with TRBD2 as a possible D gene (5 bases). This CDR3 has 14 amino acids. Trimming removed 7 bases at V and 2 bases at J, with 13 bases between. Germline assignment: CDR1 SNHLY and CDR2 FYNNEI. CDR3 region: CASIGEFSTDTQYF. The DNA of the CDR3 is TGTGCCAGCATTGGGGAGTTCTCCACAGATACGCAGTATTTT.

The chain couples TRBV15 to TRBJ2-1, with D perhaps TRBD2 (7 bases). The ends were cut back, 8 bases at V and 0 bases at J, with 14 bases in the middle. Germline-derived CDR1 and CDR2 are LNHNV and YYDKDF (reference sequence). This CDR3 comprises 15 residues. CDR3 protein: CATLRGGGSYNEQFF. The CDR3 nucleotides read TGTGCCACCTTAAGGGGAGGGGGCTCCTACAATGAGCAGTTCTTC.